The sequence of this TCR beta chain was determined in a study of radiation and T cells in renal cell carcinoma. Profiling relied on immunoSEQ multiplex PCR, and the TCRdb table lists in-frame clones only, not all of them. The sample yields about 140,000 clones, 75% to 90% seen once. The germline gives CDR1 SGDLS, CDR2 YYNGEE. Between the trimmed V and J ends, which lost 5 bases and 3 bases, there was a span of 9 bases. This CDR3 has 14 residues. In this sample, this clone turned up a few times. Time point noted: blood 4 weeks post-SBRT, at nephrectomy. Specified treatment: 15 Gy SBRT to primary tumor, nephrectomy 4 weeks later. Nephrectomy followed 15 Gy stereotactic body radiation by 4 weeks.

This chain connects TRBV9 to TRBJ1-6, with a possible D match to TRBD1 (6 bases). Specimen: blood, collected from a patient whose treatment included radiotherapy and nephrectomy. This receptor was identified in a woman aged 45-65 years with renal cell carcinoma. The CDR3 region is CASRGDNYNSPLHF. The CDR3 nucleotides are TGTGCCAGCAGAGGGGACAACTATAATTCACCCCTCCACTTT.